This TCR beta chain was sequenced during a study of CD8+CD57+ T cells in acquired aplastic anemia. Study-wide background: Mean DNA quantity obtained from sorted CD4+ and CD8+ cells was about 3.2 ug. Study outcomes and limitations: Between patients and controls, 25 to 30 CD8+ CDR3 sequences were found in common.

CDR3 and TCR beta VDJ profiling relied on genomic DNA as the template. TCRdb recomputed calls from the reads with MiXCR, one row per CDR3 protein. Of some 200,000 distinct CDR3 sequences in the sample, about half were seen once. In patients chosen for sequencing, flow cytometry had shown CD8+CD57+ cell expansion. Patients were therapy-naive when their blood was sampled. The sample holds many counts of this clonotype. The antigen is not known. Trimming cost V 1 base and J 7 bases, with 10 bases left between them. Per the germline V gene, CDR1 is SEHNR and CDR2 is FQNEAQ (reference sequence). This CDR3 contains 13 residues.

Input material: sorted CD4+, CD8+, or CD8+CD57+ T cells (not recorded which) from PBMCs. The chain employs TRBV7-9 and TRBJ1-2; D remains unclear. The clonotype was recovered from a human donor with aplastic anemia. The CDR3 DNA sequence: TGTGCCAGCAGCTTAGAGGCCAGTGCTGGCTACACCTTC. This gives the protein CASSLEASAGYTF.